This is a list of T cell receptor beta chains from one sample in a study of cytomegalovirus exposure and HLA in healthy donors. The repertoire was sequenced with immunoSEQ multiplex PCR; TCRdb's copy has only in-frame clones and lacks some. The profile shows under 80,000 clones, about 80% of them singletons. Sequenced sample: PBMCs. All receptors come from a man aged 45 to 65 in good health and CMV-seropositive. The CDR3 runs from the conserved cysteine through the conserved F or W. D genes are given only for firm matches. Clone size, where shown, is once, few, many, or a class for clones that have expanded.

J gene,V gene,D gene,clone size,CDR3 DNA,CDR3 protein
TRBJ1-2,TRBV18,TRBD1,NA,TGTGCCAGCTCACCGGGACAGGGGATAGGCTATGGCTACACCTTC,CASSPGQGIGYGYTF
TRBJ1-1,TRBV6-4,TRBD1,NA,TGTGCCAGCAGTGATTTCCCGGGACAGGGGGCCGCTGAAGCTTTCTTT,CASSDFPGQGAAEAFF
TRBJ2-5,TRBV6-5,NA,once,TGTGCCAGCAACGACAGGTTAAAGACCCAGTACTTC,CASNDRLKTQYF
TRBJ2-1,TRBV7-2,NA,NA,TGTGCCAGCAGCTTATGGGCGGGAACTTACAATGAGCAGTTCTTC,CASSLWAGTYNEQFF
TRBJ1-1,TRBV4-3,TRBD1,NA,TGCGCCAGCAGCCTTCTGACAGGGGACACTGAAGCTTTCTTT,CASSLLTGDTEAFF
TRBJ2-1,TRBV9,TRBD1,NA,TGTGCCAGCAGCGTAGCAGGGGGCTCCTACAATGAGCAGTTCTTC,CASSVAGGSYNEQFF
TRBJ2-7,TRBV7-9,TRBD2,once,TGTTCCAGCAGCTTAGTAGGGACTAGCGGGGGGAGAAACGAGCAGTACTTC,CSSSLVGTSGGRNEQYF
TRBJ2-6,TRBV30,NA,NA,TGTGCCTGGAGTATGTCCTCCCGGGCCAACGTCCTGACTTTC,CAWSMSSRANVLTF
TRBJ1-5,TRBV30,TRBD1,NA,TGTGACTGGAGTGAGGACAGGGTTAAGCACCAGCATTTT,CDWSEDRVKHQHF
TRBJ2-5,TRBV2,NA,few,TGTGCCAGCAGTGGTCCGGACAACGGAGGGGAGACCCAGTACTTC,CASSGPDNGGETQYF
TRBJ1-1,TRBV27,TRBD1,NA,TGTGCCAGCAGTTTAAGACAGGGTACCACTGAAGCTTTCTTT,CASSLRQGTTEAFF
TRBJ1-1,TRBV29-1,NA,NA,TGCAGCGTTGATGCAGGCATGAACACTGAAGCTTTCTTT,CSVDAGMNTEAFF
TRBJ2-2,TRBV7-9,NA,NA,TGTTCCAGCAGCTTAATAGGAGAGGGGGAGCTGTTTTTT,CSSSLIGEGELFF
TRBJ2-6,TRBV4-1,NA,NA,TGCGCCAGCAGCCAACTAGCTTCTGGGGCCAACGTCCTGACTTTC,CASSQLASGANVLTF
TRBJ2-4,TRBV28,TRBD1,NA,TGTGCCAGCAGTTGGGGACAGGGGGCCAAAAACATTCAGTACTTC,CASSWGQGAKNIQYF
TRBJ2-7,TRBV5-6,NA,NA,TGTGCCAGCAGCTTGACAGGGAGAGAGCAGTACTTC,CASSLTGREQYF
TRBJ2-1,TRBV5-1,NA,NA,TGCGCCAGCAGCTTGGAAATCCAGGGTTACAATGAGCAGTTCTTC,CASSLEIQGYNEQFF
TRBJ2-7,TRBV11-2,NA,NA,TGTGCCAGCAGCTTAGGAGGGACATCCCCCTACGAGCAGTACTTC,CASSLGGTSPYEQYF
TRBJ1-2,TRBV10-1,TRBD1,NA,TGCGCCAGCAGTGAGCCACTGACAGGGGGTCTTCTCTATGGCTACACCTTC,CASSEPLTGGLLYGYTF
TRBJ2-3,TRBV19,TRBD2,NA,TGTGCCAGTAGTATGGGACTAGCCGGCACAGATACGCAGTATTTT,CASSMGLAGTDTQYF
TRBJ2-2,TRBV18,TRBD2,NA,TGTGCCAGCTCATCGGGACTAGCAGGGACCGGGGAGCTGTTTTTT,CASSSGLAGTGELFF
TRBJ2-7,TRBV19,TRBD1,NA,TGTGCCAGTAGTATAGGAGGCCTCGGGACAGATTCCTACGAGCAGTACTTC,CASSIGGLGTDSYEQYF